One sample yielded the 21 T cell receptor beta chains listed below, sequenced in a study of blood T cells in healthy people across ages. Sample-barcoded 5' priming and a J-beta primer mix drove a second PCR of about 6 to 11 cycles. MiXCR, run by TCRdb on the 5' RACE reads, gives a single entry per CDR3 protein. The sample carries approximately 830,000 distinct CDR3 sequences, 62% recorded once. The sequencing sample was made of blood. These receptors were collected from a man between 25 and 39 years old in good health.

About this clonotype itself: One end of the junction is discordant with germline, which a read error may explain. V is TRBV7-7 and J is TRBJ2-5; D is perhaps TRBD2 (6 bases). The CDR3 sequence is 14 residues long. Germline lookup yields CDR1 SSHAT and CDR2 FNYEAQ (reference sequence). CDR3 amino acids: CASSSGSRRETQYF. The CDR3 DNA reads TGTGCTAGCAGCTCCGGGAGCAGGCGGGAGACCCAGTACTTC. Full variable domain (rest looked up from reference TRBV7-7 and TRBJ2-5): GAGVSQSPRYKVTKRGQDVTLRCDPISSHATLYWYQQALGQGPEFLTYFNYEAQPDKSGLPSDRFSAERPEGSISTLTIQRTEQRDSAMYRCASSSGSRRETQYFGPGTRLLVL.

V and J are TRBV5-1 and TRBJ1-4; D is unresolved. The V end lost 0 bases, the J end lost 5 bases, and 8 bases lay between the germline ends. CDR3 length: 14 amino acids. Germline CDR1 is SGHRS and CDR2 is YFSETQ. CDR3 protein: CASSLGPMNEKLFF. The DNA of the CDR3 is TGCGCCAGCAGCTTGGGGCCGATGAATGAAAAACTGTTTTTT.

This clonotype was seen a handful of times. The rearrangement uses TRBV4-3 and TRBJ2-7, with D possibly matching TRBD2 (6 bases). Looked up from germline, CDR1 is LGHNA and CDR2 is YSLEER. This CDR3 has 16 amino acids. Trimming removed 3 bases at V and 0 bases at J, with 15 bases between. CDR3 DNA: TGCGCCAGCAGCCATCTTGCCGGGACTGACTCCTACGAGCAGTACTTC. Protein sequence: CASSHLAGTDSYEQYF.

The chain joins TRBV12-3 or TRBV12-4 to TRBJ1-6; the D gene is possibly TRBD1 (5 bases). The V and J ends lost 6 bases and 6 bases respectively, with 9 bases between them. The CDR3 contains 13 residues. The CDR3 protein is CASSRVVNSPLHF. The DNA for the CDR3 is TGTGCCAGCAGCAGGGTCGTTAATTCACCCCTCCACTTT.

The chain employs TRBV5-8 and TRBJ1-5; D uncertain. Germline-derived CDR1 and CDR2 are SGHTS and YDEGEE. The CDR3 is 16 residues long. The germline V and J ends were trimmed by 2 bases and 1 base, with 13 bases remaining between them. The CDR3 here is CASSLTGPRSNQPQHF. Here the CDR3 DNA reads TGTGCCAGCAGCTTAACCGGGCCCCGGAGCAATCAGCCCCAGCATTTT.

The V call is TRBV20-1, the J call TRBJ2-5; TRBD2 might be the D (5 bases). The germline CDR1 and CDR2 sequences are DFQATT and SNEGSKA (reference sequence). The germline V and J ends were trimmed by 0 bases and 3 bases, with 14 bases remaining between them. The CDR3 spans 15 residues. CDR3 residues: CSARDAGEIKETQYF. DNA for the CDR3: TGCAGTGCTAGAGACGCCGGGGAGATCAAAGAGACCCAGTACTTC.

The chain links TRBV9 to TRBJ1-4, with 10 bases matching TRBD1. The CDR3 has 15 residues. In germline, CDR1 is SGDLS, CDR2 YYNGEE. V was pared by 0 bases and J by 6 bases, with 2 bases of the junction left unmatched. The DNA of the CDR3 is TGTGCCAGCAGCGTAGGAGGGACAGGGGATGAAAAACTGTTTTTT. It encodes CASSVGGTGDEKLFF.

The V call is TRBV6-6, the J call TRBJ1-3; 9 bases fit TRBD1. The CDR3 runs 16 residues. The germline gives CDR1 MNHNY, CDR2 SVGAGI (reference sequence). The ends lost 5 bases at V and 8 bases at J; junction bases unmatched: 13. CDR3 sequence: CASSPKITGGADTIYF. CDR3 DNA sequence: TGTGCCAGCAGTCCGAAAATAACAGGGGGCGCGGACACCATATATTTT.

This clonotype has only a few counts. The chain uses TRBV7-2 and TRBJ2-4; 14 bases align to TRBD2. Matching the DNA end better, TRBJ2-7 makes the J call doubtful. CDR1 and CDR2 from the germline V gene are SGHTA and FQGNSA. The CDR3 is 15 residues long. DNA of the CDR3: TGTGCCAGCAGTGCCGGGACTAGCGGGGGCTACGAGCAGTACTTC. This sequence encodes CASSAGTSGGYEQYF.

This clonotype was observed once. V usage is TRBV7-6 and J usage is TRBJ2-2; the D gene is possibly TRBD1 (5 bases). Deletions cut 1 base from V and 4 bases from J, with 13 bases between. This CDR3 has 16 residues. In germline, CDR1 is SGHVS, CDR2 FNYEAQ. For the CDR3, the DNA is TGTGCCAGCAGCTTAGAAACGGGCAGGGTCACCGGGGAGCTGTTTTTT. This translates into CASSLETGRVTGELFF.

The rearrangement uses TRBV5-1 and TRBJ1-6, with D maybe TRBD1 (5 bases). This CDR3 region has 15 residues. V shed 0 bases and J shed 10 bases, with 14 bases lying between them. The germline gives CDR1 SGHRS, CDR2 YFSETQ. CDR3 in amino acids: CASSLAAGRNSPLHF. The CDR3 DNA follows: TGCGCCAGCAGCTTGGCCGCAGGGAGGAACTCACCCCTCCACTTT. The full variable domain, with the rest looked up from reference TRBV5-1 and TRBJ1-6, is KAGVTQTPRYLIKTRGQQVTLSCSPISGHRSVSWYQQTPGQGLQFLFEYFSETQRNKGNFPGRFSGRQFSNSRSEMNVSTLELGDSALYLCASSLAAGRNSPLHFGNGTRLTVT.

The V gene is TRBV27, the J gene TRBJ2-3; weak D call: TRBD1 (6 bases). With 2 bases removed from V and 2 bases from J, the gap between germline ends came to 11 bases. The V gene's germline CDR1 is MNHEY and CDR2 SMNVEV (reference sequence). This CDR3 comprises 15 residues. The CDR3 spells CASSLKGQDTDTQYF. As DNA, the CDR3 is TGTGCCAGCAGTTTAAAGGGACAAGACACAGATACGCAGTATTTT.

The chain employs TRBV4-1 and TRBJ1-2; D perhaps matches TRBD1 (6 bases). The CDR3 runs to 15 residues. Trimming removed 4 bases from V and 2 bases from J, with 14 bases in between. The germline CDR1 and CDR2 sequences are MGHRA and YSYEKL. CDR3 region: CASSREIGQNYGYTF. In DNA, the CDR3 is TGCGCCAGCAGCCGAGAGATCGGACAGAACTATGGCTACACCTTC.

This clonotype was counted a few times. The chain is built from TRBV7-2 and TRBJ2-7; 11 nucleotides align to TRBD2. Germline V gene sequence: CDR1 SGHTA, CDR2 FQGNSA. This CDR3 region has 16 residues. V was pared by 9 bases and J by 0 bases, with 10 bases of the junction left unmatched. The CDR3: CASSVSGGASSYEQYF. The DNA of the CDR3 is TGTGCCAGTAGCGTTAGCGGGGGGGCTTCCTCCTACGAGCAGTACTTC. Full variable domain (missing parts from reference TRBV7-2 and TRBJ2-7): GAGVSQSPSNKVTEKGKDVELRCDPISGHTALYWYRQSLGQGLEFLIYFQGNSAPDKSGLPSDRFSAERTGGSVSTLTIQRTQQEDSAVYLCASSVSGGASSYEQYFGPGTRLTVT.

The chain employs TRBV15 and TRBJ1-2, with TRBD1 as a possible D gene (6 bases). Per germline, CDR1 LNHNV and CDR2 YYDKDF (reference sequence). The CDR3 has 16 amino acids. V dropped 4 bases and J dropped 1 base, with 16 bases sitting between them. The CDR3 DNA sequence: TGTGCCACCAGCACCTATGTGGACAGTTTTAACTATGGCTACACCTTC. It is translated as CATSTYVDSFNYGYTF.

The chain recombines TRBV28 with TRBJ2-1, with D hard to call. The germline V and J ends were trimmed by 3 bases and 6 bases, with 12 bases remaining between them. This CDR3 comprises 14 residues. Germline V gene data show CDR1 as MDHEN and CDR2 as SYDVKM. The CDR3 reads CASSLRPLINEQFF. CDR3 sequence (DNA): TGTGCCAGCAGTTTGAGACCCCTAATCAATGAGCAGTTCTTC.

The table lists this clonotype with a few counts. J is TRBJ2-7 and V is TRBV5-1; D is possibly TRBD1 or TRBD2 (6 bases each). The CDR3 extends over 14 amino acids. Germline V gene lookup returns CDR1 SGHRS and CDR2 YFSETQ. V gave up 4 bases and J gave up 3 bases, with 14 bases separating them. The CDR3 here is CASSPPGGGYEQYF. Written as DNA, the CDR3 is TGCGCCAGCAGCCCCCCCGGAGGGGGCTACGAGCAGTACTTC.

This chain uses TRBV12-3 or TRBV12-4 with TRBJ2-1, with TRBD1 identical over 9 bases. The trim removed 6 bases at V and 2 bases at J, leaving 11 bases unmatched. The CDR3 has 17 residues. CDR3 bases: TGTGCCAGCAGCACCGGACAGGGGATTATAACCTACAATGAGCAGTTCTTC. It yields the protein CASSTGQGIITYNEQFF.

The sample holds a few counts of this clonotype. The chain carries TRBV10-2 and TRBJ2-6; 12 nucleotides match TRBD2. J gave up 0 bases and V 3 bases, and 3 bases lay outside the gene matches. The CDR3 covers 18 residues. Germline V CDR1 and CDR2: WSHSY, SAAADI. The CDR3: CASSDLAGGPSGANVLTF. The CDR3 nucleotides are TGCGCCAGCAGTGATCTAGCGGGGGGGCCCTCTGGGGCCAACGTCCTGACTTTC.

The sample holds many counts of this clonotype. The rearrangement joins TRBV4-2 to TRBJ2-7; no reliable D call. Trimming took off 0 bases at V and 7 bases at J, with 10 bases between the two ends. The CDR3 covers 13 residues. Germline V gene sequence: CDR1 LGHNA, CDR2 YNFKEQ. The CDR3 bases are TGTGCCAGCAGCCAAGAACATTTAGGGGAGCAGTACTTC. Amino acids: CASSQEHLGEQYF.

The chain links TRBV12-3 or TRBV12-4 to TRBJ2-1, with 8 bases that match TRBD2. The CDR3 sequence is 15 residues long. V was pared by 8 bases and J by 9 bases, with 15 bases of the junction left unmatched. Here the CDR3 reads CASATGAGGEGEQFF. The CDR3 DNA is TGTGCCAGCGCCACCGGGGCGGGGGGCGAAGGTGAGCAGTTCTTC.